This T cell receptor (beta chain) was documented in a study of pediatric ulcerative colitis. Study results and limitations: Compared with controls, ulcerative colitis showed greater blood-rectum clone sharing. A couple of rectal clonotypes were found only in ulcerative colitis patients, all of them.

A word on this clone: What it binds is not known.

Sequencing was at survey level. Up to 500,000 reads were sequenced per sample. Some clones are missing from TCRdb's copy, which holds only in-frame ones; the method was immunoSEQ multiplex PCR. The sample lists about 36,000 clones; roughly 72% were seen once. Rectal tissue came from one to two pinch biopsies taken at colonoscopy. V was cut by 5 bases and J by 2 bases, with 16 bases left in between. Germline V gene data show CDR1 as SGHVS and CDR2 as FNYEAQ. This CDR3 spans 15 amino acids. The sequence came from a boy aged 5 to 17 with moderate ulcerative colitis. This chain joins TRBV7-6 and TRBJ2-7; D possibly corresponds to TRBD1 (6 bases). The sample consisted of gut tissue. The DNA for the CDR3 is TGTGCCAGCAGCAGAAACAGGGATCTGACCTACGAGCAGTACTTC. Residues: CASSRNRDLTYEQYF. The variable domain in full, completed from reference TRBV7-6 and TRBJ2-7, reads GAGVSQSPRYKVTKRGQDVALRCDPISGHVSLYWYRQALGQGPEFLTYFNYEAQQDKSGLPNDRFSAERPEGSISTLTIQRTEQRDSAMYRCASSRNRDLTYEQYFGPGTRLTVT.